This T cell receptor beta chain was sequenced for a study of T cell repertoires and HLA-DP antigens. The overall study: Alloreactive CD4+ T cells targeted HLA-DP on transduced HeLa. The donors, ranging 18-to-29 to 60-to-69 years, included a couple of males and one female.

Per the germline V gene, CDR1 is MNHEY and CDR2 is SMNVEV (reference sequence). With 5 bases removed from V and 4 bases from J, the gap between germline ends came to 12 bases. The CDR3 runs 13 residues. This clone was counted a few times. Its target is not known. Produced via immunoSEQ multiplex PCR; TCRdb's table is partial and in-frame only. The data show approximately 86,000 clones, roughly nine tenths seen once. Study-level results: Naive and memory CD4+ cells were analysed together, not apart.

The source material was CD4+ T cells from PBMCs. The TCR was taken from a man between 50 and 59 years old in good health and CMV-seronegative. The chain combines TRBV27 with TRBJ2-7; D may correspond to TRBD1 or TRBD2 (6 bases each). The CDR3 here is CASSSRGGYEQYF. The DNA for the CDR3 is TGTGCCAGCAGTAGCAGGGGAGGATACGAGCAGTACTTC.